This TCR beta chain was sequenced in a study of T cell repertoires in cytomegalovirus infection (dated by TCRdb to about 2019). At the level of the whole study: The peptide stimulations were aimed at well-studied HLA-B-restricted epitopes as well as recently identified HLA-C-restricted CMV epitopes, whose presentation resists viral immunomodulation. Donor HLA type was relevant to the analysis, as public TCR beta signatures indicated carriage of CMV infection together with the matching HLA type. Broader findings and caveats from the paper: In both this cohort and an independent cohort of more than 350 donors, the cumulative frequency of public TCR beta family members distinguished carriers of CMV infection plus the relevant HLA type. The ex vivo response was dominated by HLA-C-restricted CMV-specific TCR beta clonotypes, and the single most frequent clonotype in two of eight donors was supplied by these HLA-C-restricted clonotypes.

This clonotype came up a few times. Its target antigen remains unknown. The sample holds no much larger clone one base away, and base qualities are not on file. The instrument was an Illumina HiSeq 1500. In-frame beta chains were kept once TCRdb had trimmed the public reads at Q25 with fastp and called clones with MiXCR. Under each unique CDR3 protein, matching rows form one entry showing the most common genes and DNA. Counted in this sample were hundreds of thousands of distinct CDR3 sequences; about 33% of them appeared once. Together, the top ten hold 15% to 20% of the sample. The treatment or condition label for this specimen denotes: in vitro stimulation with specific CMV peptide epitopes to enrich CMV-specific T cells. Including cysteine and phenylalanine, the CDR3 has 13 amino acids. The read is trimmed to its CDR3 DNA, 39 bases read in frame from base 1. Based on the germline V gene, the CDR1 and CDR2 sequences are SGHTA and FQGNSA. V loses 4 bases of germline sequence and J loses 4 bases, and the interval between the two ends is 9 bases.

Sequencing used cultured PBMCs, obtained from culture after CMV antigen stimulation. The rearranged segments are TRBV7-2 and TRBJ2-3; too little of a D gene remains to name it. The origin of this receptor is a human donor in good health (CMV status not recorded). Some clones in this sample may be carry-over from other donors' samples. The CDR3 region reads CASSSEAPDTQYF. In nucleotide form, the sequence is TGTGCCAGCAGCTCCGAGGCCCCAGATACGCAGTATTTT. Beyond the CDR3, the reference TRBV7-2 and TRBJ2-3 genes provide the residues; the full variable domain reads: GAGVSQSPSNKVTEKGKDVELRCDPISGHTALYWYRQSLGQGLEFLIYFQGNSAPDKSGLPSDRFSAERTGGSVSTLTIQRTQQEDSAVYLCASSSEAPDTQYFGPGTRLTVL.